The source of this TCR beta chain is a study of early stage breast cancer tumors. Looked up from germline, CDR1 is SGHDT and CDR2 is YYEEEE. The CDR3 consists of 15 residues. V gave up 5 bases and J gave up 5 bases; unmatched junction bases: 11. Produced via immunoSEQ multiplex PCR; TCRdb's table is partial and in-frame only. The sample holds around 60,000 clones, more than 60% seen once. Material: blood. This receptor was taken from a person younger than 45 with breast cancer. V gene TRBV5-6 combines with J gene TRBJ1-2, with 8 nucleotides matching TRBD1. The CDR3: CASRGARDRTYGYTF. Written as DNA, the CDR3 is TGTGCCAGCAGAGGAGCACGGGACAGGACGTATGGCTACACCTTC.